This is a list of T cell receptor beta chains from one sample in a study of CD8 T cells in ankylosing spondylitis. TCRdb reprocessed the 5' RACE reads with MiXCR, giving one entry per CDR3 protein. Among approximately 250,000 distinct CDR3 sequences, about 10% were seen once, and the ten largest hold around 2.6%. Sequencing was performed on blood, either unsorted or a sorted T cell fraction (not recorded which). These receptors originate from a male donor with ankylosing spondylitis or in good health (not recorded which). Each CDR3 is given with its conserved first and last residue. A D gene is named only where the DNA matches it firmly. Size tells how often a clone was seen (once, few, many) or the class of an expanded clone, and some rows leave it out.

cdr3_nt,cdr3_aa,d_call,clone_size,j_call,v_call
TGTGCCAGCAGCGGAGTTCCCTACAATGAGCAGTTCTTC,CASSGVPYNEQFF,NA,many,TRBJ2-1,TRBV9
TGCAGTGCTAGTGGGTCCGGGCAGGGTGTCTCCTACGAGCAGTACTTC,CSASGSGQGVSYEQYF,NA,many,TRBJ2-7,TRBV20-1
TGCGCCAGCAGCCAAGGGCCCATTAACCAAGAGACCCAGTACTTC,CASSQGPINQETQYF,NA,many,TRBJ2-5,TRBV4-1
TGCGCCAGCACCGTTCAGGGGTTCGACGAGCAGTACTTC,CASTVQGFDEQYF,NA,many,TRBJ2-7,TRBV5-1
TGTGCCAGCAGCGTAGGTGGGGAACAAGAGACCCAGTACTTC,CASSVGGEQETQYF,NA,many,TRBJ2-5,TRBV9
TGTGCCAGCAGCCCGCTAGCGGGGGGGATAATTAGCACAGATACGCAGTATTTT,CASSPLAGGIISTDTQYF,TRBD2,many,TRBJ2-3,TRBV3-1
TGCGCCAGCAGCCAAGATCAGCAGGGTCGGGGGACTGAAGCTTTCTTT,CASSQDQQGRGTEAFF,NA,many,TRBJ1-1,TRBV4-1
TGTGCCAGCAGCCCAGGACAGGGCACCCTGTTTTTT,CASSPGQGTLFF,TRBD1,NA,TRBJ1-4,TRBV3-1
TGTGCCAGCACCCCAGTTACCGACGGGGAGCTGTTTTTT,CASTPVTDGELFF,NA,many,TRBJ2-2,TRBV25-1
TGTGCCAGCAGCTTGACTAGCGGGGGGGCCAATGAGCAGTTCTTC,CASSLTSGGANEQFF,TRBD2,few,TRBJ2-1,TRBV7-9
TGTGCCAGCAGCCGAGAGAGGGTAGCGGGGGGCCGCACAGATACGCAGTATTTT,CASSRERVAGGRTDTQYF,TRBD2,NA,TRBJ2-3,TRBV4-2
TGTGCCTGGAGAGCGGGGGGGCCGGGAGCTTTCTTT,CAWRAGGPGAFF,NA,many,TRBJ1-1,TRBV30
TGTGCCACCAGCTCCCGACTCGAGGGACAGGGGGCCTCAACTTACGAGCAGTACTTC,CATSSRLEGQGASTYEQYF,TRBD1,many,TRBJ2-7,TRBV15
TGTGCCAGCAGCCGATACGACGGGGGCGGGTTGACGTACACTGAAGCTTTCTTT,CASSRYDGGGLTYTEAFF,NA,many,TRBJ1-1,TRBV5-5
TGTGCCACCAGCAGAGATTTGCACGGCTCCTACGAGCAGTACTTC,CATSRDLHGSYEQYF,NA,many,TRBJ2-7,TRBV15
TGTGCCAGCAGTCCTAGGGAGAACTATGGCTACACCTTC,CASSPRENYGYTF,NA,many,TRBJ1-2,TRBV7-2
TGTGCCAGCAGCTTCCGGACGGACCCCTACGAGCAGTACTTC,CASSFRTDPYEQYF,NA,few,TRBJ2-7,TRBV11-3
TGTGCCAGCTCACCTACCGGAAAGGGATTTTACACTGAAGCTTTCTTT,CASSPTGKGFYTEAFF,NA,many,TRBJ1-1,TRBV18
TGTGCCAGCAGGACGGGGGGCGCGTCCTACGAGCAGTACTTC,CASRTGGASYEQYF,NA,few,TRBJ2-7,TRBV6-1
TGTGCCAGCAGTTCCACCCGACTAGCGGGACCCTACGAGCAGTACTTC,CASSSTRLAGPYEQYF,TRBD2,few,TRBJ2-7,TRBV12-3/TRBV12-4